What follows is one T cell receptor (beta chain) and its context. The sample comes from a study of Graves' ophthalmopathy and Graves' hyperthyroidism. CDR3 length: 14 amino acids. The ends were cut back, 5 bases at V and 4 bases at J, with 14 bases in the middle. Per germline, CDR1 MNHEY and CDR2 SVGEGT. Using RNA transcripts, the TCR beta CDR3 regions were amplified. HTBI primers were employed in first-round RT-PCR, then a second-round multiplex PCR followed. MiXCR, applied by TCRdb to the multiplex PCR reads, yields one record per CDR3 protein. The sample lists about 210,000 distinct CDR3 sequences; approximately 29% were seen once. For donors with ophthalmopathy, the disease showed moderate-to-severe activity, reached CAS ≥3 and NOSPECS ≥4, and had lasted under 3 months. Certain patients, namely those with other autoimmune diseases, uncontrolled infections, pregnancy or lactation, were excluded.

Specimen: peripheral blood. The TCR originated in a man aged 50 to 59 with Graves' ophthalmopathy. V gene TRBV6-2 or TRBV6-3 combines with J gene TRBJ1-2; D remains unclear. CDR3 loop: CASSATAIGYGYTF. CDR3 sequence (DNA): TGTGCCAGCAGTGCGACTGCAATAGGCTATGGCTACACCTTC.